These 21 T cell receptor beta chains came from one sample sequenced in a study of blood T cell repertoires in COVID-19. Produced via immunoSEQ multiplex PCR; TCRdb's table is partial and in-frame only. The profile shows a few hundred thousand clones, around 86% of them singletons. The source material was peripheral blood. The receptors stem from a man aged 50 to 59 with active or convalescent COVID-19.

The genes are TRBV6-6 and TRBJ1-1; 7 bases fit TRBD1. J was trimmed by 6 bases and V by 2 bases; bases with no gene match: 3. Germline CDR1 MNHNY, CDR2 SVGAGI (reference sequence). The CDR3 sequence is 13 residues long. The CDR3 bases are TGTGCCAGCAGTTACGGACAGGCGTCTGAAGCTTTCTTT. Its translation is CASSYGQASEAFF.

This chain joins TRBV19 and TRBJ1-2; TRBD1 aligns across 8 bases. The trim removed 5 bases at V and 3 bases at J, leaving 5 bases unmatched. CDR3 length: 14 amino acids. Germline values: CDR1 LNHDA, CDR2 SQIVND (reference sequence). CDR3 loop: CASSGQGAHYGYTF. The DNA of the CDR3 is TGTGCCAGTAGTGGGCAGGGGGCTCACTATGGCTACACCTTC.

V and J are TRBV19 and TRBJ1-4; D not certain. Germline assignment: CDR1 LNHDA and CDR2 SQIVND (reference sequence). V was cut by 6 bases and J by 3 bases, with 11 bases left in between. This CDR3 has 14 residues. The CDR3 reads CASRETTANEKLFF. CDR3 nucleotides: TGTGCCAGTAGGGAGACTACGGCTAATGAAAAACTGTTTTTT.

The chain recombines TRBV7-9 with TRBJ2-7; D perhaps matches TRBD1 (6 bases). The CDR3 length is 13 residues. V was pared by 5 bases and J by 0 bases, with 8 bases between. Germline values: CDR1 SEHNR, CDR2 FQNEAQ (reference sequence). This CDR3 reads CASSRDTSYEQYF. CDR3 coding DNA: TGTGCCAGCAGCCGGGACACCTCCTACGAGCAGTACTTC.

V gene TRBV7-6 combines with J gene TRBJ2-1, with D tentatively TRBD2 (7 bases). The V gene lost 0 bases and the J gene lost 8 bases, with 11 bases spanning the gap. The germline V gene encodes CDR1 SGHVS and CDR2 FNYEAQ. This CDR3 is built from 14 residues. The CDR3 here is CASSLARGAYEQFF. DNA of the CDR3: TGTGCCAGCAGCTTAGCTCGGGGGGCCTATGAGCAGTTCTTC.

This clone has just one count. The CDR3 loop reads CASSGQGVKTSGRPYEQYF. In nucleotides, the CDR3 is TGTGCCAGCTCAGGACAGGGGGTGAAGACTAGCGGGAGGCCCTACGAGCAGTACTTC. This chain uses TRBV18 with TRBJ2-7; 13 positions match TRBD2. CDR1 KGHSH and CDR2 LQKENI come from the germline V gene. V was pared by 5 bases and J by 2 bases, with 15 bases of the junction left unmatched. The CDR3 runs 19 residues.

This chain uses TRBV18 with TRBJ2-7; a weak D match, TRBD2 (5 bases). V was shortened by 0 bases and J by 0 bases, with 6 bases between the two germline ends. This CDR3 contains 14 residues. The V gene's germline CDR1 is KGHSH and CDR2 LQKENI. CDR3 amino acids: CASSPPTISYEQYF. CDR3 nucleotides: TGTGCCAGCTCACCACCGACTATCTCCTACGAGCAGTACTTC.

The V call is TRBV5-1, the J call TRBJ2-1; TRBD2 matches at 11 bases. The CDR3 contains 15 residues. CDR1 SGHRS and CDR2 YFSETQ come from the germline V gene. With V trimmed by 4 bases and J by 4 bases, 4 bases remained unmatched. CDR3: CASSAGTSGYNEQFF. The CDR3 DNA is TGCGCCAGCAGCGCCGGGACTAGCGGATACAATGAGCAGTTCTTC.

The sample holds a few counts of this clone. This chain links TRBV7-9 with TRBJ2-3, with 10 bases fitting TRBD2. This CDR3 spans 16 amino acids. J was trimmed by 5 bases and V by 5 bases; bases with no gene match: 10. The germline V gene encodes CDR1 SEHNR and CDR2 FQNEAQ (reference sequence). DNA for the CDR3: TGTGCCAGCAGCCCCATGTCTAGCGGGAGTGTAGATACGCAGTATTTT. Protein: CASSPMSSGSVDTQYF.

CDR3 DNA sequence: TGTGCCAGCAGCTTAGCCCCGCCCGGGGGAGGGAGCACTGAAGCTTTCTTT. Its translation: CASSLAPPGGGSTEAFF. This chain joins TRBV7-8 and TRBJ1-1; maybe TRBD1 (5 bases). CDR1 is SGHVS and CDR2 is FQNEAQ in the germline V gene. V was cut by 0 bases and J by 4 bases, with 18 bases left in between. This CDR3 is 17 amino acids long.

The J gene is TRBJ2-7, the V gene TRBV11-2; 8 bases map to TRBD1. The germline V gene has CDR1 SGHAT and CDR2 FQNNGV. The CDR3 has 16 amino acids. V gave up 4 bases and J gave up 6 bases; unmatched junction bases: 14. CDR3 bases: TGTGCCAGCAGCTCCGGCCCAGGGGGCGAATACGGCGAGCAGTACTTC. This codes for CASSSGPGGEYGEQYF.

The rearrangement joins TRBV7-2 to TRBJ1-2; D is undetermined. The length of the CDR3 is 15 residues. CDR1 and CDR2 (germline): SGHTA, FQGNSA. V lost 0 bases to trimming and J lost 4 bases, with 12 bases between them. CDR3: CASSLAGYPSYGYTF. In nucleotides, the CDR3 is TGTGCCAGCAGCTTAGCCGGGTACCCGTCCTATGGCTACACCTTC.

V gene TRBV18 combines with J gene TRBJ1-6; tentative D call: TRBD1 (5 bases). Deletions cut 2 bases from V and 5 bases from J, with 16 bases between. CDR1 and CDR2 from the germline V gene are KGHSH and LQKENI. This CDR3 region has 17 residues. The CDR3 reads CASSPLAQGGNNSPLHF. CDR3 nucleotides: TGTGCCAGCTCACCATTGGCCCAGGGCGGGAATAATTCACCCCTCCACTTT.

J is TRBJ2-2 and V is TRBV2, with 12 nucleotides matching TRBD2. Germline V gives CDR1 SNHLY, CDR2 FYNNEI. The CDR3 consists of 16 residues. J was trimmed by 0 bases and V by 6 bases; bases with no gene match: 2. The CDR3 loop is CASRRTSGTNTGELFF. The CDR3 DNA reads TGTGCCAGCAGGAGGACTAGCGGGACGAACACCGGGGAGCTGTTTTTT.

The chain combines TRBV7-8 with TRBJ1-1, with a tentative D call TRBD1 (5 bases). This CDR3 spans 14 amino acids. V gave up 3 bases and J gave up 0 bases, with 8 bases separating them. Germline V gene lookup returns CDR1 SGHVS and CDR2 FQNEAQ. This chain's CDR3 is CASSFGGMNTEAFF. CDR3 bases: TGTGCCAGCAGCTTCGGGGGTATGAACACTGAAGCTTTCTTT.

A word on this clone: A junction boundary mismatches the germline segment, possibly from a read error. V and J are TRBV5-4 and TRBJ2-7; weak D call: TRBD2 (7 bases). The CDR3 contains 16 residues. Germline V gene sequence: CDR1 SGHNT, CDR2 YYREEE (reference sequence). CDR3 in amino acids: CASSPLRGGRSYEQYF. Written as DNA, the CDR3 is TGTGCCAGCAGCCCTCTAAGGGGGGGCAGGTCCTACGAGCAATACTTC.

The V call is TRBV5-5, the J call TRBJ2-5, with D maybe TRBD1 (5 bases). CDR3 length equals 14 residues. The germline gives CDR1 SGHKS, CDR2 YYEKEE (reference sequence). Trimming removed 2 bases at V and 5 bases at J, with 13 bases between. Here the CDR3 reads CASSFKGIGETQYF. The DNA of the CDR3 is TGTGCCAGCAGCTTTAAGGGGATCGGGGAGACCCAGTACTTC.

The rearrangement links TRBV6-2 or TRBV6-3 to TRBJ2-1; D is possibly TRBD1 (5 bases). The CDR3 spans 18 residues. Germline lookup yields CDR1 MNHEY and CDR2 SVGEGT. V was trimmed by 2 bases and J by 5 bases, leaving 22 bases between them. CDR3 nucleotide sequence: TGTGCCAGCAGTTACCCTGATGACAGCCCGAAAGATGACAATGAGCAGTTCTTC. It is translated as CASSYPDDSPKDDNEQFF.

The chain combines TRBV24-1 with TRBJ1-2; 7 bases line up with TRBD1. The germline gives CDR1 KGHDR, CDR2 SFDVKD. CDR3 length: 15 residues. J lost 1 base, V lost 4 bases, and 5 bases had no gene match. The DNA for the CDR3 is TGTGCCACCAGTGAAAGGGCAGGGGGTAACTATGGCTACACCTTC. Translation: CATSERAGGNYGYTF.

This clone was recorded once. This sequence joins TRBV19 and TRBJ2-7, with 11 bases fitting TRBD1. The CDR3 sequence is 15 residues long. Germline trimming cut 3 bases from V and 5 bases from J; bases unmatched to any gene: 6. Germline loops: CDR1 LNHDA, CDR2 SQIVND (reference sequence). The chain's CDR3 is CASSIFRTGGDEQYF. CDR3 DNA sequence: TGTGCCAGTAGTATTTTCAGGACAGGGGGCGACGAGCAGTACTTC.

This sequence joins TRBV7-3 and TRBJ1-2, with D maybe TRBD1 (5 bases). CDR1 and CDR2 (germline): SGHTA, FQGTGA. Deletions cut 2 bases from V and 3 bases from J, with 13 bases between. The CDR3 has 15 residues. CDR3 DNA sequence: TGTGCCAGCAGCTTATTTCCCGGGACTGACTATGGCTACACCTTC. Protein product: CASSLFPGTDYGYTF.